A single sample is the source of the 8 T cell receptor beta chains below, sequenced in a study of beta chain features in type 1 diabetes. Study-level results: Shortening that was moderate but significant affected the TCRB CDR3s of Type 1 diabetes patients in all four CD4+ subsets.

Their antigens remain unidentified. The sequenced template was cDNA made from the entire isolated RNA. Libraries were prepared by immunoSEQ multiplex PCR; TCRdb keeps only in-frame clonotypes and omits some of them. In the table there are around 690,000 clones, around 12% of which are singletons. What was sequenced was naive CD4+ T cells from blood. The source of these receptors is a man aged 25-40 years with type 1 diabetes.

This rearrangement joins TRBV7-2 to TRBJ2-7, with D hard to call. The CDR3 length is 16 residues. The germline V gene has CDR1 SGHTA and CDR2 FQGNSA. V shed 5 bases and J shed 4 bases, with 21 bases lying between them. The CDR3 nucleotides read TGTGCCAGCAGCGAAACCTCACCACTTGAACTTTACGAGCAGTACTTC. Protein product: CASSETSPLELYEQYF.

The rearrangement uses TRBV13 and TRBJ1-6; the D gene is possibly TRBD1 (6 bases). This CDR3 is built from 16 residues. Per germline, CDR1 PRHDT and CDR2 FYEKMQ (reference sequence). With 5 bases removed from V and 7 bases from J, the gap between germline ends came to 18 bases. For the CDR3, the DNA is TGTGCCAGCAGCCCCTGGACAGCCGGGGGGAATTCACCCCTCCACTTT. Its translation is CASSPWTAGGNSPLHF.

The chain employs TRBV9 and TRBJ2-3; D ambiguous. The CDR3 contains 13 residues. V was cut by 0 bases and J by 3 bases, with 5 bases left in between. Per the germline V gene, CDR1 is SGDLS and CDR2 is YYNGEE. The CDR3 nucleotides are TGTGCCAGCAGCGTAGATGTTACAGATACGCAGTATTTT. It translates to CASSVDVTDTQYF.

The chain carries TRBV25-1 and TRBJ2-7; no clear D gene. This CDR3 has 15 amino acids. Germline V gene lookup returns CDR1 MGHDK and CDR2 SYGVNS. The V end lost 6 bases, the J end lost 0 bases, and 15 bases lay between the germline ends. The DNA of the CDR3 is TGTGCCAGCAGGGACCGGGTCTCGACCTCCTACGAGCAGTACTTC. Residues: CASRDRVSTSYEQYF.

This clone was counted only a few times. The chain combines TRBV5-6 with TRBJ1-1, with 7 bases fitting TRBD1. CDR1 is SGHDT, CDR2 YYEEEE, per germline. The V gene end was trimmed by 1 base and the J gene end by 5 bases; junction bases not matched to a gene: 5. The CDR3 covers 14 residues. The CDR3 region has the DNA TGTGCCAGCAGCTTGTACAGGGGAGTAACTGAAGCTTTCTTT. Amino acids: CASSLYRGVTEAFF.

The rearrangement uses TRBV5-1 and TRBJ2-3; TRBD1 might be the D (5 bases). The length of the CDR3 is 13 residues. Germline loops: CDR1 SGHRS, CDR2 YFSETQ. V was trimmed by 2 bases and J by 4 bases, leaving 8 bases between them. This CDR3 is CASSFRAADTQYF. The CDR3 DNA reads TGCGCCAGCAGCTTCAGGGCCGCAGATACGCAGTATTTT.

This clone was seen more than once but under ten times. The V gene is TRBV25-1, the J gene TRBJ2-5, with TRBD1 as a possible D gene (6 bases). The CDR3 loop spans 14 amino acids. Germline V CDR1 and CDR2: MGHDK, SYGVNS. Trimming shortened V by 2 bases and J by 5 bases, and 12 bases separated the two germline ends. CDR3 protein: CASSEINRDETQYF. The CDR3 DNA is TGTGCCAGCAGTGAAATAAACAGGGACGAGACCCAGTACTTC. The full variable domain, with the rest looked up from reference TRBV25-1 and TRBJ2-5, is EADIYQTPRYLVIGTGKKITLECSQTMGHDKMYWYQQDPGMELHLIHYSYGVNSTEKGDLSSESTVSRIRTEHFPLTLESARPSHTSQYLCASSEINRDETQYFGPGTRLLVL.

This rearrangement joins TRBV29-1 to TRBJ1-2, with D possibly matching TRBD1 (6 bases). Trimming removed 5 bases from V and 3 bases from J, with 10 bases in between. The CDR3 is 12 residues long. Germline V gene data show CDR1 as SQVTM and CDR2 as ANQGSEA. The CDR3 DNA reads TGCAGCGTTACAGGGAGTGACTATGGCTACACCTTC. Protein product: CSVTGSDYGYTF.